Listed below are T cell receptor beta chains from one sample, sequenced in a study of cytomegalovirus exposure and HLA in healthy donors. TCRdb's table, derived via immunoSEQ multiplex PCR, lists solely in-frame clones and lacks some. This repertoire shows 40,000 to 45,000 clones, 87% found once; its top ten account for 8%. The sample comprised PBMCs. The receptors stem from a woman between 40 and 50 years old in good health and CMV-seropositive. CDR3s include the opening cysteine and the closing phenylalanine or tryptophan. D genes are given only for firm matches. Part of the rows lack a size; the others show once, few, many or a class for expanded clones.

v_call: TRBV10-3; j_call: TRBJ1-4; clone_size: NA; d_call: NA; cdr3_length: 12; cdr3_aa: CAISASGEKLFF; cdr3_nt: TGTGCCATCAGTGCTTCCGGGGAAAAACTGTTTTTT
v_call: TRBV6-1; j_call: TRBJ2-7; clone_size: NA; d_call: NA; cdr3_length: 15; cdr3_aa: CASSEVGGASYEQYF; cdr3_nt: TGTGCCAGCAGTGAAGTAGGAGGGGCCTCCTACGAGCAGTACTTC
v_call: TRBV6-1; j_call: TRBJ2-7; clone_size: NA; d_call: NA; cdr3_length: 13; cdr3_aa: CASRLGYSYEQYF; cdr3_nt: TGTGCCAGCAGGCTCGGGTATTCCTACGAGCAGTACTTC
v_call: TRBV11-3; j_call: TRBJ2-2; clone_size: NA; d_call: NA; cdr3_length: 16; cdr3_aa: CASSQGGGANTGELFF; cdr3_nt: TGTGCCAGCAGCCAAGGGGGGGGCGCGAACACCGGGGAGCTGTTTTTT
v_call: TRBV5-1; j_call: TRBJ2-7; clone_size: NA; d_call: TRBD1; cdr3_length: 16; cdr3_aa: CASSPSGTGGSYEQYF; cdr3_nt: TGCGCCAGCAGCCCGTCTGGGACAGGTGGATCCTACGAGCAGTACTTC
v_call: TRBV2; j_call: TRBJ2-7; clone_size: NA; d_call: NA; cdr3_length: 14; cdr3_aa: CASSFSSLTYEQYF; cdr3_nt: TGTGCCAGCAGTTTTTCGTCTCTTACCTACGAGCAGTACTTC
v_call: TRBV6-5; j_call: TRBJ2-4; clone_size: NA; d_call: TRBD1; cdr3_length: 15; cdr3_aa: CASRSLATGENIQYF; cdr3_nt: TGTGCCAGCAGGTCCCTCGCGACAGGGGAAAACATTCAGTACTTC
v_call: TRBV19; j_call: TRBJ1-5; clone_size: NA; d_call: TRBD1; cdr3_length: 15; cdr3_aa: CASSIGGTDNQPQHF; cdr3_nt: TGTGCCAGTAGTATAGGGGGGACAGATAATCAGCCCCAGCATTTT
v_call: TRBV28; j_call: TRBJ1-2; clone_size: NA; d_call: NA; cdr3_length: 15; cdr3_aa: CASSLGLGRNYGYTF; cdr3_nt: TGTGCCAGCAGTTTAGGGCTCGGGAGAAACTATGGCTACACCTTC
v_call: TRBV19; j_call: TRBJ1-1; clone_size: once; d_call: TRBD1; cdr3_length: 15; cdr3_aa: CACSIDRAGNTEAFF; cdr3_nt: TGTGCCTGTAGTATCGACAGGGCCGGGAACACTGAAGCTTTCTTT
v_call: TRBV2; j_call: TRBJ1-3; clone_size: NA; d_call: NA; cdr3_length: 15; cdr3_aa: CASSDFGNSGNTIYF; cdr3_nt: TGTGCCAGCAGTGATTTCGGTAACTCTGGAAACACCATATATTTT
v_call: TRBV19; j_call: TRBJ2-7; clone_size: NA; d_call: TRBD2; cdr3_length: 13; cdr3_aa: CASRLAGSYEQYF; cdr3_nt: TGTGCCAGTCGACTAGCGGGGTCCTACGAGCAGTACTTC
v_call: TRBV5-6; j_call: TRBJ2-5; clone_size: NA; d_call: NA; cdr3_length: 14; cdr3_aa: CASSLFQGEETQYF; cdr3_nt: TGTGCCAGCAGCTTGTTTCAGGGTGAGGAGACCCAGTACTTC
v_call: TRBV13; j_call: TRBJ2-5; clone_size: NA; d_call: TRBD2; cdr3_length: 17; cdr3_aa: CASSPGGGERGGGTQYF; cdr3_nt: TGTGCCAGTTCCCCCGGTGGGGGCGAGCGGGGGGGCGGGACCCAGTACTTC
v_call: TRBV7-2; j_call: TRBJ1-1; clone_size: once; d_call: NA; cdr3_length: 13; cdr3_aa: CASSFYMNTEAFF; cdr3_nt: TGTGCCAGCAGCTTTTACATGAACACTGAAGCTTTCTTT